This paragraph reports one T cell receptor beta chain. Its antigen is currently unknown. This sample was taken from a study of cytomegalovirus exposure and HLA in healthy donors. Study-wide context: Among roughly 190 million T cells, an earlier analysis found roughly 110 million unique TCR beta sequences.

It was healthy bone marrow donors who served as donors. Use of 60 Vbeta and 13 Jbeta primers characterized the PCR. Produced via immunoSEQ multiplex PCR; TCRdb's table is partial and in-frame only. The sample yields approximately 58,000 clones, of which the top ten take up 12%. Study-wide findings and caveats: An analysis was carried out at a later point. It showed that HLA-associated TCR beta chains were more clonally expanded than equally common non-associated chains. Segments of the TCR beta V type were, in most cases, productive about 87% or about 30% of the time in an earlier analysis.

The CDR3 totals 14 residues. J was trimmed by 7 bases and V by 7 bases; bases with no gene match: 9. Germline loops: CDR1 MNHEY, CDR2 SMNVEV (reference sequence). V gene TRBV27 combines with J gene TRBJ2-1; 8 nucleotides agree with TRBD1. This clonotype was obtained from a man younger than 30 in good health and CMV-seropositive. Sequenced input: PBMCs. For the CDR3, the DNA is TGTGCCAGCATGAGACAGGGGACGTGGAATGAGCAGTTCTTC. Translated: CASMRQGTWNEQFF.